The source of this T cell receptor beta chain is a study of technical replicates of blood from a few donors. Clones were read by immunoSEQ multiplex PCR, and TCRdb kept only the in-frame ones, dropping some. The sample yields some 68,000 clones, about 95% seen once. Between the trimmed V and J ends, which lost 5 bases and 5 bases, there was a span of 15 bases. Looked up from germline, CDR1 is MDHEN and CDR2 is SYDVKM. This CDR3 comprises 14 residues. This clone has just one count. V is TRBV28 and J is TRBJ2-5, with D possibly TRBD1 on 5 matching bases. The source material was T cells isolated from PBMCs. The receptor comes from a human donor in good health. The CDR3 loop is CASSVWAGSETQYF. In DNA form, the CDR3 reads TGTGCCAGCAGTGTTTGGGCAGGGTCGGAGACCCAGTACTTC.